Each of the 29 T cell receptor beta chains below was sequenced from the same sample in a study of shared clonotypes between healthy human individuals. Profiling relied on immunoSEQ multiplex PCR, and the TCRdb table lists in-frame clones only, not all of them. This sample has about 2.3 million clones, with 85% to 95% found just once. Sequencing was done on a sample of naive CD4+ T cells from PBMCs. The subset: CD45RA+ positively selected. The receptors shown here come from a man younger than 35 in good health. Some clones in this sample may be carry-over from other donors' samples.

This chain uses TRBV5-1 with TRBJ2-7; maybe TRBD2 (6 bases). The CDR3 totals 15 residues. Looked up from germline, CDR1 is SGHRS and CDR2 is YFSETQ. Between the trimmed V and J ends, which lost 3 bases and 7 bases, there was a span of 20 bases. DNA for the CDR3: TGCGCCAGCAGCTCTGGGCTAGCGACTCCAAGGGAGCAGTACTTC. Protein: CASSSGLATPREQYF.

V gene TRBV6-6 combines with J gene TRBJ1-5, with D possibly matching TRBD1 (5 bases). The CDR3 contains 14 residues. Germline assignment: CDR1 MNHNY and CDR2 SVGAGI (reference sequence). Trimming took 0 bases from V and 7 from J, leaving 10 bases between them. CDR3 sequence (DNA): TGTGCCAGCAGTTACTCGGGGCGTGGGCAGCCCCAGCATTTT. Protein: CASSYSGRGQPQHF.

The rearrangement uses TRBV28 and TRBJ2-1; 13 nucleotides align to TRBD2. CDR1 is MDHEN, CDR2 SYDVKM, per germline. With 7 bases clipped from V and 8 bases from J, the junction kept 11 bases outside the gene matches. This CDR3 spans 16 amino acids. The CDR3 bases are TGTGCCAGCAAGAATCCGGGACTAGCGGGATGGGATGAGCAGTTCTTC. This gives the protein CASKNPGLAGWDEQFF. Together with reference TRBV28 and TRBJ2-1, the CDR3 gives the full variable domain: DVKVTQSSRYLVKRTGEKVFLECVQDMDHENMFWYRQDPGLGLRLIYFSYDVKMKEKGDIPEGYSVSREKKERFSLILESASTNQTSMYLCASKNPGLAGWDEQFFGPGTRLTVL.

With respect to this clone: Different DNA sequences within this sample yield the same CDR3. The rearrangement uses TRBV5-1 and TRBJ2-1; D unresolved. There are 13 residues in the CDR3. Germline V gene sequence: CDR1 SGHRS, CDR2 YFSETQ. Trimming removed 0 bases at V and 5 bases at J, with 6 bases between. CDR3 region: CASSLGRNNEQFF. CDR3 DNA sequence: TGCGCCAGCAGCTTGGGACGTAACAATGAGCAGTTCTTC.

In nucleotides, the CDR3 is TGTGCCAGCAGTTACTCCGAGATGGGGCCCCAGCATTTT. Encoded protein: CASSYSEMGPQHF. The chain couples TRBV6-6 to TRBJ1-5; no firm D call. V was clipped by 0 bases and J by 9 bases, with 9 bases between them. CDR1 is MNHNY and CDR2 is SVGAGI in the germline V gene (reference sequence). This CDR3 contains 13 residues.

This clone was counted between two and nine times. This rearrangement joins TRBV6-6 to TRBJ1-5, with no clear D. Per germline, CDR1 MNHNY and CDR2 SVGAGI (reference sequence). The CDR3 runs 12 residues. The germline V and J ends were trimmed by 2 bases and 7 bases, with 6 bases remaining between them. DNA for the CDR3: TGTGCCAGCAGTTACGGAGAGCAGCCCCAGCATTTT. The encoded protein is CASSYGEQPQHF.

J is TRBJ1-1 and V is TRBV5-1, with D hard to call. V was shortened by 0 bases and J by 1 base, with 7 bases between the two germline ends. The CDR3 extends over 14 amino acids. CDR1 and CDR2 from the germline V gene are SGHRS and YFSETQ. Here the CDR3 reads CASSLDPPNTEAFF. The CDR3 nucleotides read TGCGCCAGCAGCTTGGACCCACCGAACACTGAAGCTTTCTTT.

This chain joins TRBV4-2 and TRBJ1-2; D unclear. The CDR3 covers 16 residues. V gave up 0 bases and J gave up 4 bases, with 15 bases separating them. Germline lookup yields CDR1 LGHNA and CDR2 YNFKEQ. The CDR3 nucleotides are TGTGCCAGCAGCCAAGATCTGCGGCGGCGGGGCTATGGCTACACCTTC. This encodes CASSQDLRRRGYGYTF.

The rearrangement joins TRBV6-1 to TRBJ2-7, with a weak D call TRBD1 (5 bases). The CDR3 extends over 15 amino acids. Germline lookup yields CDR1 MNHNS and CDR2 SASEGT. Between the trimmed V and J ends, which lost 1 base and 0 bases, there was a span of 10 bases. The DNA for the CDR3 is TGTGCCAGCAGTGAAGGACAGAACAACTCCTACGAGCAGTACTTC. Translating it yields CASSEGQNNSYEQYF.

The chain joins TRBV23-1 to TRBJ2-7, with D maybe TRBD2 (5 bases). TRBV23-1 is assigned to the ORF class and has an uncertain function. V lost 0 bases, J lost 2 bases, and 17 bases lay in between. This CDR3 has 17 residues. CDR3 DNA: TGCGCCAGCAGTCAATCAGACCGGGGAACGGAGACCTACGAGCAGTACTTC. Translation gives CASSQSDRGTETYEQYF.

The chain employs TRBV27 and TRBJ2-7, with TRBD2 identical over 7 bases. The V segment lost 8 bases and the J segment 0 bases; nucleotides outside the gene matches: 10. Per germline, CDR1 MNHEY and CDR2 SMNVEV (reference sequence). The CDR3 spans 15 residues. In DNA, the CDR3 is TGTGCCAGCCGTCTCTACGGGGGGAGCTCCTACGAGCAGTACTTC. Its translation: CASRLYGGSSYEQYF.

The chain links TRBV7-2 to TRBJ2-7; 14 nucleotides align to TRBD2. Germline loops: CDR1 SGHTA, CDR2 FQGNSA. V trimming: 6 bases; J trimming: 4 bases; junction bases outside the gene matches: 11. This CDR3 spans 17 amino acids. CDR3 residues: CASSPPGLAGGGYEQYF. The CDR3 nucleotides read TGTGCCAGCAGTCCCCCCGGACTAGCGGGAGGTGGGTACGAGCAGTACTTC.

The CDR3 DNA reads TGTGCCATCAGGACCGGGAGCTCTGGAAACACCATATATTTT. Protein: CAIRTGSSGNTIYF. The rearrangement links TRBV10-3 to TRBJ1-3; D gene unclear. Per germline, CDR1 ENHRY and CDR2 SYGVKD. V lost 6 bases, J lost 0 bases, and 9 bases lay in between. The CDR3 length is 14 residues.

This clone is a singleton in its sample. DNA of the CDR3: TGTGCCAGCAGCTTGGCCGGGAGTCGCAACGTGGCTTTCTTT. This codes for CASSLAGSRNVAFF. The chain combines TRBV5-4 with TRBJ1-1; the D is unclear. V lost 0 bases and J 11 bases, leaving 17 bases between the germline ends. Germline assignment: CDR1 SGHNT and CDR2 YYREEE (reference sequence). This CDR3 has 14 amino acids.

The chain joins TRBV5-1 to TRBJ2-5, with TRBD2 matching 10 bases. The junction had 6 bases not matched to a gene; V was cut back by 4 bases and J by 0 bases. Germline CDR1 SGHRS, CDR2 YFSETQ. This CDR3 contains 16 residues. The CDR3 sequence is CASSLRTSGDQETQYF. CDR3 nucleotide sequence: TGCGCCAGCAGCCTTAGGACTAGCGGAGACCAAGAGACCCAGTACTTC.

This chain connects TRBV4-2 to TRBJ2-7; D perhaps matches TRBD2 (6 bases). The CDR3 runs to 17 residues. CDR1 LGHNA and CDR2 YNFKEQ come from the germline V gene. Trimming shortened V by 1 base and J by 4 bases, and 20 bases separated the two germline ends. CDR3 loop: CASSQAPSLGRGYEQYF. The CDR3 DNA reads TGTGCCAGCAGCCAAGCCCCTTCCCTTGGGCGGGGTTACGAGCAGTACTTC.

The J gene is TRBJ2-7, the V gene TRBV7-9, with D possibly TRBD2 on 6 matching bases. This CDR3 is 12 amino acids long. V dropped 3 bases and J dropped 4 bases, with 7 bases sitting between them. The germline CDR1 and CDR2 sequences are SEHNR and FQNEAQ (reference sequence). The CDR3 sequence is CASSFAGYEQYF. CDR3 bases: TGTGCCAGCAGCTTCGCGGGGTACGAGCAGTACTTC.

J is TRBJ1-1 and V is TRBV6-1; D is uncertain. This CDR3 is 11 amino acids long. Trimming took 5 bases from V and 6 from J, leaving 7 bases between them. Germline-derived CDR1 and CDR2 are MNHNS and SASEGT. The CDR3 bases are TGTGCCAGCAGTTACCCACCTGAAGCTTTCTTT. This gives the protein CASSYPPEAFF.

A remark on this clone: This sample also contains other DNA sequences that code for the same CDR3. This sequence joins TRBV11-2 and TRBJ2-7, with TRBD1 as a possible D gene (5 bases). Germline CDR1 and CDR2: SGHAT and FQNNGV. The CDR3 totals 12 residues. Trimming stripped 5 bases from V and 3 bases from J, with 8 bases between. The CDR3 DNA reads TGTGCCAGCAGCCTGCAGGGCTACGAGCAGTACTTC. This translates into CASSLQGYEQYF.

The rearrangement uses TRBV19 and TRBJ2-1; D remains unclear. Per germline, CDR1 LNHDA and CDR2 SQIVND (reference sequence). This CDR3 contains 16 residues. V lost 5 bases and J lost 5, with 19 bases in between. CDR3 sequence: CASSPTMESRDNEQFF. DNA of the CDR3: TGTGCCAGTAGTCCGACGATGGAGTCTAGGGACAATGAGCAGTTCTTC. The full variable domain, completed using reference TRBV19 and TRBJ2-1, is DGGITQSPKYLFRKEGQNVTLSCEQNLNHDAMYWYRQDPGQGLRLIYYSQIVNDFQKGDIAEGYSVSREKKESFPLTVTSAQKNPTAFYLCASSPTMESRDNEQFFGPGTRLTVL.

V and J are TRBV5-1 and TRBJ2-7; 7 bases match TRBD2. The germline V gene encodes CDR1 SGHRS and CDR2 YFSETQ. The CDR3 runs 14 residues. After removal of 4 bases from V and 3 bases from J, the junction contained 7 bases not matched to a gene. Written as DNA, the CDR3 is TGCGCCAGCAGCGACCCTAGCGGCAACTACGAGCAGTACTTC. As protein: CASSDPSGNYEQYF.

V and J are TRBV10-1 and TRBJ2-7; D possibly corresponds to TRBD1 (5 bases). Trimming removed 0 bases at V and 6 bases at J, with 15 bases between. The CDR3 runs to 15 residues. Germline-derived CDR1 and CDR2 are WNHNN and SYGVQD (reference sequence). CDR3 DNA: TGCGCCAGCAGTGAGTCATTTCTGTTGCAGGGCGAGCAGTACTTC. Its protein product is CASSESFLLQGEQYF.

This clone was seen just once. The chain uses TRBV28 and TRBJ2-7, with 11 bases matching TRBD2. Germline assignment: CDR1 MDHEN and CDR2 SYDVKM. Trimming at V came to 5 bases and at J to 1 base, leaving 1 base not matched to a gene. This CDR3 region has 14 residues. This chain's CDR3 is CASSTSGRSYEQYF. DNA of the CDR3: TGTGCCAGCAGTACTAGCGGGAGATCCTACGAGCAGTACTTC.

The J gene is TRBJ2-3, the V gene TRBV20-1; D may be TRBD1 (5 bases). Germline V gives CDR1 DFQATT, CDR2 SNEGSKA (reference sequence). The CDR3 sequence is 11 residues long. CDR3 sequence reads: CSLSDIPAQYF. For the CDR3, the DNA is TGCAGCCTTTCGGACATACCGGCGCAGTATTTT.

The chain combines TRBV20-1 with TRBJ2-3; possibly TRBD2 for D (6 bases). CDR1 and CDR2 (germline): DFQATT, SNEGSKA (reference sequence). This CDR3 region has 11 residues. Trimming pared 7 bases from V and 4 bases from J, leaving 9 bases between. The CDR3 spells CSGPGADTQYF. The CDR3 region has the DNA TGCAGTGGCCCGGGGGCAGATACGCAGTATTTT.

This chain links TRBV7-2 with TRBJ2-7; D is possibly TRBD1 (5 bases). The V end lost 0 bases, the J end lost 1 base, and 13 bases lay between the germline ends. Germline CDR1 SGHTA, CDR2 FQGNSA. CDR3 length: 16 amino acids. The CDR3 spells CASSLAPPRVSYEQYF. CDR3 nucleotides: TGTGCCAGCAGCTTAGCCCCTCCCAGGGTATCCTACGAGCAGTACTTC.

The chain joins TRBV5-5 to TRBJ2-7; TRBD2 matches 11 bases. CDR1 SGHKS and CDR2 YYEKEE come from the germline V gene (reference sequence). The CDR3 is 15 amino acids. V shed 2 bases, J shed 6 bases, and the junction held 7 bases outside the gene matches. The CDR3 protein is CASSFQTSGMVEQYF. As DNA, the CDR3 is TGTGCCAGCAGCTTCCAGACTAGCGGGATGGTCGAGCAGTACTTC.

This chain connects TRBV18 to TRBJ1-1; the D gene is possibly TRBD1 (5 bases). Trimming removed 4 bases from V and 3 bases from J, with 9 bases in between. Looked up from germline, CDR1 is KGHSH and CDR2 is LQKENI. This CDR3 is 13 amino acids long. The CDR3 loop reads CASSRGVDTEAFF. In nucleotides, the CDR3 is TGTGCCAGCTCACGGGGCGTCGACACTGAAGCTTTCTTT.

This chain uses TRBV2 with TRBJ2-5; 10 bases are a match to TRBD2. V trimming: 3 bases; J trimming: 2 bases; junction bases outside the gene matches: 3. Germline lookup yields CDR1 SNHLY and CDR2 FYNNEI. The CDR3 spans 15 residues. CDR3: CASSEGLARQETQYF. The CDR3 nucleotides read TGTGCCAGCAGTGAGGGACTAGCGAGACAAGAGACCCAGTACTTC.